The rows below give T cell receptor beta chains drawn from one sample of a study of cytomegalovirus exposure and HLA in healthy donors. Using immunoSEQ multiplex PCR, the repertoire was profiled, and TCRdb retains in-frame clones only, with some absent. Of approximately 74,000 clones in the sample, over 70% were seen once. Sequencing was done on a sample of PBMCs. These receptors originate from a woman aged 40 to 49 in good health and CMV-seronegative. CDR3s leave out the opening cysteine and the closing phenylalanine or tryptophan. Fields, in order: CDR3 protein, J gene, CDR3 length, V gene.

cdr3_aa: ASRRTTGGLYEQY; j_call: TRBJ2-7; cdr3_length: 13; v_call: TRBV19
cdr3_aa: ASSPDGNYGYT; j_call: TRBJ1-2; cdr3_length: 11; v_call: TRBV18
cdr3_aa: ASSLGETRGNQPQH; j_call: TRBJ1-5; cdr3_length: 14; v_call: TRBV5-1
cdr3_aa: ASSLVVGLAESVTDTQY; j_call: TRBJ2-3; cdr3_length: 17; v_call: TRBV7-9
cdr3_aa: ASSLVPIRQARNYQPQH; j_call: TRBJ1-5; cdr3_length: 17; v_call: TRBV5-6
cdr3_aa: ASRTGNYGYT; j_call: TRBJ1-2; cdr3_length: 10; v_call: TRBV28
cdr3_aa: ASSVLSEAF; j_call: TRBJ1-1; cdr3_length: 9; v_call: TRBV2
cdr3_aa: ASSLVQANEKLF; j_call: TRBJ1-4; cdr3_length: 12; v_call: TRBV5-5
cdr3_aa: ASSLYGGPQETQY; j_call: TRBJ2-5; cdr3_length: 13; v_call: TRBV27
cdr3_aa: ASSYEHRGGNTEAF; j_call: TRBJ1-1; cdr3_length: 14; v_call: TRBV6-5
cdr3_aa: ASSAGQGESETQY; j_call: TRBJ2-5; cdr3_length: 13; v_call: TRBV7-3
cdr3_aa: ASSPGLGPAEQF; j_call: TRBJ2-1; cdr3_length: 12; v_call: TRBV4-3
cdr3_aa: ASSLVGTVSYGYT; j_call: TRBJ1-2; cdr3_length: 13; v_call: TRBV13
cdr3_aa: ASSLVRGKDQPQH; j_call: TRBJ1-5; cdr3_length: 13; v_call: TRBV7-2
cdr3_aa: SVGFGQGYGYT; j_call: TRBJ1-2; cdr3_length: 11; v_call: TRBV29-1
cdr3_aa: ASSLLGAISTDTQY; j_call: TRBJ2-3; cdr3_length: 14; v_call: TRBV5-1
cdr3_aa: ASSQSRTGGYGDYNSPLH; j_call: TRBJ1-6; cdr3_length: 18; v_call: TRBV28
cdr3_aa: ASSLGGSQGETQY; j_call: TRBJ2-5; cdr3_length: 13; v_call: TRBV7-2
cdr3_aa: ASSSGLLPY; j_call: TRBJ2-7; cdr3_length: 9; v_call: TRBV11-2
cdr3_aa: ASSQDRLAGGYEQY; j_call: TRBJ2-7; cdr3_length: 14; v_call: TRBV4-1
cdr3_aa: ASSEGGSPPKNIQY; j_call: TRBJ2-4; cdr3_length: 14; v_call: TRBV25-1
cdr3_aa: ASSQTTVGNEQF; j_call: TRBJ2-1; cdr3_length: 12; v_call: TRBV7-9
cdr3_aa: ASSRTGERFRDTEAF; j_call: TRBJ1-1; cdr3_length: 15; v_call: TRBV18
cdr3_aa: ASSQGTGVNTGELF; j_call: TRBJ2-2; cdr3_length: 14; v_call: TRBV4-3
cdr3_aa: AWSTGWDTEAF; j_call: TRBJ1-1; cdr3_length: 11; v_call: TRBV30
cdr3_aa: SVQIRGWGDEQF; j_call: TRBJ2-1; cdr3_length: 12; v_call: TRBV29-1
cdr3_aa: ASSLVPSGRDADTQY; j_call: TRBJ2-3; cdr3_length: 15; v_call: TRBV7-2
cdr3_aa: ATSREFRVEGYT; j_call: TRBJ1-2; cdr3_length: 12; v_call: TRBV15
cdr3_aa: SVGTAEKLF; j_call: TRBJ1-4; cdr3_length: 9; v_call: TRBV29-1
cdr3_aa: ATGLASSGANVLT; j_call: TRBJ2-6; cdr3_length: 13; v_call: TRBV6-1
cdr3_aa: ASSYSGGSGNTIY; j_call: TRBJ1-3; cdr3_length: 13; v_call: TRBV6-5
cdr3_aa: ASSWQGGDEQY; j_call: NA; cdr3_length: 11; v_call: TRBV28
cdr3_aa: ASSKWTGRVIDEQY; j_call: TRBJ2-7; cdr3_length: 14; v_call: TRBV7-8
cdr3_aa: ASRRRRSDSYNEQF; j_call: TRBJ2-1; cdr3_length: 14; v_call: TRBV6-6
cdr3_aa: ASSSGTVIMNTEAF; j_call: TRBJ1-1; cdr3_length: 14; v_call: TRBV5-1
cdr3_aa: ASGGSRGGELF; j_call: TRBJ2-2; cdr3_length: 11; v_call: TRBV13
cdr3_aa: ASSLTWARGMNTEAF; j_call: TRBJ1-1; cdr3_length: 15; v_call: TRBV7-2
cdr3_aa: ALRGFANTEAF; j_call: TRBJ1-1; cdr3_length: 11; v_call: TRBV30
cdr3_aa: SVRIGGSEYEQY; j_call: TRBJ2-7; cdr3_length: 12; v_call: TRBV29-1
cdr3_aa: ASSEIPGQPQH; j_call: TRBJ1-5; cdr3_length: 11; v_call: TRBV6-1
cdr3_aa: ASNLNGQPNTEAF; j_call: TRBJ1-1; cdr3_length: 13; v_call: TRBV11-2
cdr3_aa: ASSFESGGTYEQY; j_call: TRBJ2-7; cdr3_length: 13; v_call: TRBV5-1
cdr3_aa: ASSLIGQSSYNEQF; j_call: TRBJ2-1; cdr3_length: 14; v_call: TRBV27
cdr3_aa: ASSIGGTSTDTQY; j_call: TRBJ2-3; cdr3_length: 13; v_call: TRBV11-3
cdr3_aa: SGEVAGDEQF; j_call: TRBJ2-1; cdr3_length: 10; v_call: TRBV29-1
cdr3_aa: AWSTGGFEKLF; j_call: TRBJ1-4; cdr3_length: 11; v_call: TRBV30